Presented here are 6 T cell receptor beta chains from one specimen sequenced in a study of human T cells and chemical hapten exposure (dated by TCRdb to the early 2020s). Library creation used RACE. The instrument was a NextSeq 500. In-frame beta chains were kept once TCRdb had trimmed the public reads at Q25 with fastp and called clones with MiXCR. Each CDR3 protein gets just one entry, which takes the most common genes and DNA from the rows behind it. The sample profile shows fewer than 45,000 distinct CDR3 sequences; 10% of them were found once. 27% of the sample lies in the top ten. The time point label here, explained by the study, means: pre-sensitization, week 0. According to the study, the label for this sample's treatment or condition signals: therapeutic diphenylcyclopropenone sensitization with weekly scalp DPC. Total RNA was isolated from unfractionated whole blood collected in Tempus Blood RNA tubes.

The sequenced sample was whole blood, obtained in connection with sensitization to the hapten diphenylcyclopropenone (DPC). The source of these receptors is a man between 50 and 59 years old with alopecia areata. Some clones in this sample may be carry-over from other donors' samples.

V is TRBV7-2 and J is TRBJ2-7; 8 nucleotides line up with TRBD2. This CDR3 region has 15 residues. Germline CDR1 and CDR2: SGHTA and FQGNSA. The trim removed 5 bases at V and 5 bases at J, leaving 11 bases unmatched. The CDR3 sequence: CASSPTLRAGDEQYF. CDR3 sequence (DNA): TGTGCCAGCAGCCCTACCTTGCGAGCGGGAGACGAGCAGTACTTC.

In its sample, this clonotype was seen many times. The chain employs TRBV7-2 and TRBJ2-7, with D hard to call. V shed 4 bases and J shed 6 bases, with 10 bases lying between them. CDR1 and CDR2 (germline): SGHTA, FQGNSA. The CDR3 has 12 amino acids. The CDR3 nucleotides are TGTGCCAGCAGCTCCCCTCAGCTCGAGCAGTACTTC. As protein: CASSSPQLEQYF.

This clonotype was seen repeatedly, ten times or more. The chain carries TRBV12-5 and TRBJ1-2; weak D call: TRBD1 (6 bases). V dropped 6 bases and J dropped 2 bases, with 19 bases sitting between them. The CDR3 length is 16 residues. Germline V gene data show CDR1 as LGHNT and CDR2 as FRNRAP. The CDR3 spells CASGHQDLTGNYGYTF. The CDR3 DNA follows: TGTGCTAGTGGCCACCAGGATTTGACAGGAAACTATGGCTACACCTTC.

CDR3 region: CASSQGGYGYTF. For the CDR3, the DNA is TGTGCCAGCAGTCAGGGGGGATATGGCTACACCTTC. The chain uses TRBV28 and TRBJ1-2, with 7 bases lining up with TRBD1. This CDR3 has 12 amino acids. Germline CDR1 MDHEN, CDR2 SYDVKM. V lost 5 bases and J lost 5; bases outside the gene matches: 2.

There are many counts of this clonotype. The chain has TRBV28 and TRBJ2-1; D remains ambiguous. This CDR3 has 12 amino acids. Trimming shortened V by 6 bases and J by 0 bases, and 3 bases separated the two germline ends. Germline values: CDR1 MDHEN, CDR2 SYDVKM. As DNA, the CDR3 is TGTGCCAGCAGCCCCTCCTACAATGAGCAGTTCTTC. Encoded protein: CASSPSYNEQFF.

This clonotype has at least ten counts. The chain recombines TRBV2 with TRBJ1-1; 8 bases are a match to TRBD1. J gave up 0 bases and V 8 bases, and 2 bases lay outside the gene matches. Looked up from germline, CDR1 is SNHLY and CDR2 is FYNNEI. This CDR3 region has 13 residues. CDR3 in amino acids: CASGGQVNTEAFF. CDR3 nucleotide sequence: TGTGCCAGCGGGGGACAGGTGAACACTGAAGCTTTCTTT.